This is a list of T cell receptor beta chains from one sample in a study of regulatory and conventional T cells in RAG deficiency. Profiling relied on immunoSEQ multiplex PCR, and the TCRdb table lists in-frame clones only, not all of them. The sample contains approximately 46,000 clones, around 89% of which appear only once. The data were also submitted as part of a second study, on regulatory T cells.

The sequenced sample was CD4+ effector T cells sorted from blood. Receptors originate from a human donor in good health. CDR3s include the opening cysteine and the closing phenylalanine or tryptophan. D genes are given only for firm matches. Clone size is stated in some rows and not others, as once, few, many or a class when expanded.

-,-,TRBJ2-4,TRBV23-1,TGCGCCAGCAGTCAACCACCGCCGGGCGCACTAGCCAAAAACATTCAGTACTTC,CASSQPPPGALAKNIQYF
TRBD1,-,TRBJ2-7,TRBV28,TGTGCCAGCAGACCTCGACAGGGAACCTACGAGCAGTACTTC,CASRPRQGTYEQYF
TRBD2,once,TRBJ2-5,TRBV5-1,TGCGCCAGCAGCTTGGACGGCGCGGGAGGGCCAATGACCCAGTACTTC,CASSLDGAGGPMTQYF
TRBD1,few,TRBJ1-3,TRBV6-5,TGTGCCAGCAGCACAGGGGAAGCTGGAAACACCATATATTTT,CASSTGEAGNTIYF
TRBD1,-,TRBJ1-1,TRBV6-5,TGTGCCAGCAGTCGGGACAGGGCAAAGGCTTTCTTT,CASSRDRAKAFF
-,-,TRBJ1-1,TRBV29-1,TGCAGCGTTGAATGGGGATCGGCGGGGGAAGCTTTCTTT,CSVEWGSAGEAFF
-,few,TRBJ2-5,TRBV27,TGTGCCAGCAGTTTACGGGGGGCCAAGACCCAGTACTTC,CASSLRGAKTQYF
-,-,TRBJ1-3,TRBV18,TGTGCCAGCTCACCAACTGACACGGGAAACACCATATATTTT,CASSPTDTGNTIYF
-,-,TRBJ2-1,TRBV21-1,TGTGCCAGCGCCGGGAGGAAAGTATACAATGAGCAGTTCTTC,CASAGRKVYNEQFF
-,-,TRBJ2-5,TRBV5-1,TGCGCCAGCAGCTTGGGTCGACAGTCCCAAGAGACCCAGTACTTC,CASSLGRQSQETQYF
-,-,TRBJ2-3,TRBV6-5,TGTGCCAGCAGTTACTCACCAAGACCTAGCACAGATACGCAGTATTTT,CASSYSPRPSTDTQYF
TRBD2,-,TRBJ2-7,TRBV2,TGTGCCAGCAGTGGACGGGGGGGCGGGGCGACTAGCGGGAGCTCTGCAGGCGAGCAGTACTTC,CASSGRGGGATSGSSAGEQYF
-,-,TRBJ1-5,TRBV19,TGTGCCAGTAGTATCGGGGGTGGCCAGCCCCAGCATTTT,CASSIGGGQPQHF
TRBD2,-,TRBJ2-7,TRBV6-1,TGTGCCAGCAGTGCCGGGACTAGCGGGATCGGCGAGCAGTACTTC,CASSAGTSGIGEQYF
-,-,TRBJ1-1,TRBV2,TGTGCCAGCACCTGGAACCGGTGGGACACTGAAGCTTTCTTT,CASTWNRWDTEAFF
-,-,TRBJ2-1,TRBV21-1,TGTGCCAGCAGCTACCCCTTGCGAGCGGGAGGGCCCAATGAGCAGTTCTTC,CASSYPLRAGGPNEQFF
-,-,TRBJ1-4,TRBV18,TGTGCCAGCTCACCATCAGGGTTAGCTAATGAAAAACTGTTTTTT,CASSPSGLANEKLFF
TRBD1,-,TRBJ1-5,TRBV19,TGTGCCAGTAAGTTGCCAGGGGGTAGCAATCAGCCCCAGCATTTT,CASKLPGGSNQPQHF
-,-,TRBJ2-1,TRBV11-3,TGTGCCAGCAGCTTGGCGAAGGGAGCTTCCTCCTACAATGAGCAGTTCTTC,CASSLAKGASSYNEQFF
-,-,TRBJ2-1,TRBV10-3,TGTGCCATCAGTGAAGAAGGGACGGCCAACAATGAGCAGTTCTTC,CAISEEGTANNEQFF
TRBD1,-,TRBJ1-5,TRBV2,TGTGCCAGCAGGGACACAGGGGGAAGCAATCAGCCCCAGCATTTT,CASRDTGGSNQPQHF
-,-,TRBJ1-6,TRBV18,TGTGCCAGCTCACCACAGGGCCCGCTGAATTCACCCCTCCACTTT,CASSPQGPLNSPLHF
-,-,TRBJ1-2,TRBV19,TGTGCCAGTAGTATGAGGAACTCCCCCATCGGGGGCTACACCTTC,CASSMRNSPIGGYTF
TRBD1,-,TRBJ1-2,TRBV2,TGTGCCAGCAGTGAGGGGGACAGCGCTAACTATGGCTACACCTTC,CASSEGDSANYGYTF
-,-,TRBJ1-1,TRBV18,TGTGCCAGCTCACCACAAAAGAGAACTGAAGCTTTCTTT,CASSPQKRTEAFF
TRBD1,-,TRBJ1-1,TRBV5-8,TGTGCCAGCAGCGCCGGACAGGTGAACACTGAAGCTTTCTTT,CASSAGQVNTEAFF
TRBD1,once,TRBJ1-4,TRBV28,TGTGCCAGCAGCCGAGCGGGGACAGGGGTGGAAAAACTGTTTTTT,CASSRAGTGVEKLFF
-,-,TRBJ1-1,TRBV6-5,TGTGCCAGCAGGGACGCTGAAGCTTTCTTT,CASRDAEAFF
-,-,TRBJ1-2,TRBV6-6,TGTGCCAGCGCCGTCGTGTCGTATGGCTACACCTTC,CASAVVSYGYTF
TRBD1,-,TRBJ2-7,TRBV7-7,TGTGCTAGCAGCGTAGCGTCAGGGGGCAACTACGAGCAGTACTTC,CASSVASGGNYEQYF
-,few,TRBJ1-3,TRBV19,TGTGCCAGTAGTTCCGCAACAGGAAACACCATATATTTT,CASSSATGNTIYF
-,-,TRBJ1-5,TRBV2,TGTGCCAGCAGTGTGTTGGACAGAATTAATCAGCCCCAGCATTTT,CASSVLDRINQPQHF
TRBD1,-,TRBJ1-2,TRBV11-3,TGTGCCAGCAGCGGGACAGCCGCTAACTATGGCTACACCTTC,CASSGTAANYGYTF
TRBD1,-,TRBJ2-5,TRBV5-1,TGCGCCAGCAGCATCGGGACAGGTCGGGGGGAGACCCAGTACTTC,CASSIGTGRGETQYF
-,-,TRBJ1-2,TRBV7-8,TGTGCCAGCAGCTTAGATAAGGACTATGGCTACACCTTC,CASSLDKDYGYTF
-,-,TRBJ1-1,TRBV19,TGTGCCACTCACCGAGGGGGGCGCATGAACACTGAAGCTTTCTTT,CATHRGGRMNTEAFF
-,once,TRBJ1-1,TRBV6-6,TGTGCCAGCGGCGTAGGGATGAGGGACACTGAAGCTTTCTTT,CASGVGMRDTEAFF
-,-,TRBJ1-4,TRBV6-5,TGTGCCAGCAGTTTACGAAGAACCGAAAAACTGTTTTTT,CASSLRRTEKLFF
TRBD2,once,TRBJ2-1,TRBV9,TGTGCCAGCAGCGTAGGTCCAGCGGGAACAAATGAGCAGTTCTTC,CASSVGPAGTNEQFF
TRBD1,-,TRBJ2-2,TRBV2,TGTGCCAGCAGCTTGACCGGCACAGGGGAAACCCCGGGCACCGGGGAGCTGTTTTTT,CASSLTGTGETPGTGELFF
TRBD1,few,TRBJ1-3,TRBV28,TGTGCCAGCAGTGGGAACAGGGGCTACGGAAACACCATATATTTT,CASSGNRGYGNTIYF
-,-,TRBJ1-1,TRBV27,TGTGCCAGCAGTACAGGGAAACGGGGTACTGAAGCTTTCTTT,CASSTGKRGTEAFF
-,-,TRBJ2-1,TRBV5-5,TGTGCCAGCAGCTTGGTTCAGGGTTTCTACAATGAGCAGTTCTTC,CASSLVQGFYNEQFF
TRBD2,-,TRBJ2-3,TRBV14,TGTGCCAGCAGCCAAGAAAGGGGACTAGCAGGAGATACGCAGTATTTT,CASSQERGLAGDTQYF
-,-,TRBJ2-1,TRBV11-1,TGTGCCAGCAGCCCGGGAGACCGAATCTACAATGAGCAGTTCTTC,CASSPGDRIYNEQFF
-,-,TRBJ1-3,TRBV6-1,TGTGCCAGCAGTGGGGCCAGATCTTCCTCTGGAAACACCATATATTTT,CASSGARSSSGNTIYF
TRBD2,-,TRBJ2-5,TRBV2,TGTGCCAGCAGCCGGAATAGCGGGAGCAAAGAGACCCAGTACTTC,CASSRNSGSKETQYF
TRBD2,once,TRBJ2-7,TRBV28,TGTGCCAGCAGGATAGGGACACGGGGGGGGGACTACGAGCAGTACTTC,CASRIGTRGGDYEQYF
-,-,TRBJ2-2,TRBV18,TGTGCCAGCTCACCTAGCTCCGGGGAGCTGTTTTTT,CASSPSSGELFF
-,few,TRBJ2-2,TRBV5-8,TGTGCCAGCAGCCTACATGGGGGAAAAAACACCGGGGAGCTGTTTTTT,CASSLHGGKNTGELFF
-,-,TRBJ2-1,TRBV5-6,TGTGCCAGCAGCTTGCCGGGCAGTAGTTCCTACAATGAGCAGTTCTTC,CASSLPGSSSYNEQFF
-,-,TRBJ1-1,TRBV28,TGTGCCAGCAGTTCCTCCAGGGACACTGAAGCTTTCTTT,CASSSSRDTEAFF
-,-,TRBJ1-1,TRBV29-1,TGCAGCGTTGGACAGGTCGGCGCCACGGGTGAAGCTTTCTTT,CSVGQVGATGEAFF
TRBD2,-,TRBJ2-1,TRBV11-3,TGTGCCAGCAGCTTAGTCCGACTAGCGGGAGGCCTGAGCTCCTACAATGAGCAGTTCTTC,CASSLVRLAGGLSSYNEQFF
TRBD2,-,TRBJ2-1,TRBV2,TGTGCCAGCAACCGGGAGGGCTTTAATGAGCAGTTCTTC,CASNREGFNEQFF
-,-,TRBJ2-1,TRBV18,TGTGCCAGCTCACCCCCTAATGAGCATGAGCAGTTCTTC,CASSPPNEHEQFF
-,-,TRBJ1-2,TRBV15,TGTGCCACCAGCAGAGCTCAGGGGAGGTTGGGAGGCTACACCTTC,CATSRAQGRLGGYTF
-,-,TRBJ1-4,TRBV11-2,TGTGCCAGCAGCTTAGATAGAAGTGAGGGTTCGGAAAAACTGTTTTTT,CASSLDRSEGSEKLFF
-,few,TRBJ1-1,TRBV11-3,TGTGCCAGCAGCCATGCCGGACACGCTGAAGCTTTCTTT,CASSHAGHAEAFF